The 26 T cell receptor beta chains in this list originate from one sample, sequenced in a study of T-cell reconstitution after alpha-beta-depleted transplantation in children. Unique molecular identifiers featured in how the TCRbeta library was prepared. MiXCR, run by TCRdb on the PCR reads, gives a single entry per CDR3 protein. This table has about 360,000 distinct CDR3 sequences, roughly 15% appearing once. Sequenced material: PBMCs, taken from the stem cell graft. These receptors all stem from a human donor who donated a stem cell graft to a child with Fanconi anemia.

The gene calls are TRBV30 and TRBJ1-2, with D maybe TRBD1 (5 bases). CDR3 length: 13 residues. The V end lost 0 bases, the J end lost 8 bases, and 13 bases lay between the germline ends. The germline gives CDR1 GTSNPN, CDR2 SVGIG (reference sequence). The CDR3 loop reads CAWSVGGAGGYTF. The CDR3 DNA reads as TGTGCCTGGAGTGTAGGAGGGGCAGGCGGCTACACCTTC.

The chain combines TRBV9 with TRBJ2-7; D possibly corresponds to TRBD2 (6 bases). With 4 bases removed from V and 6 bases from J, the gap between germline ends came to 17 bases. This CDR3 comprises 14 residues. Germline V lookup: CDR1 SGDLS, CDR2 YYNGEE. The CDR3 loop is CASSFGTRVSEQYF. In DNA, the CDR3 is TGTGCCAGCAGCTTCGGGACTCGCGTGTCCGAGCAGTACTTC.

The genes are TRBV4-2 and TRBJ2-5; perhaps D is TRBD1 or TRBD2 (7 bases each). Germline CDR1 reads LGHNA; CDR2 reads YNFKEQ. With 1 base removed from V and 4 bases from J, the gap between germline ends came to 16 bases. CDR3 length equals 16 residues. This chain's CDR3 is CASSQVQGGARETQYF. Here the CDR3 DNA reads TGTGCCAGCAGCCAAGTCCAGGGGGGGGCAAGAGAGACCCAGTACTTC.

Within the sample, this clonotype is medium-sized. This chain connects TRBV29-1 to TRBJ1-1; D unclear. The germline V gene encodes CDR1 SQVTM and CDR2 ANQGSEA. V lost 4 bases and J 3 bases, leaving 9 bases between the germline ends. This CDR3 region has 12 residues. This CDR3 reads CSVVGLDTEAFF. The CDR3 nucleotides are TGCAGCGTTGTTGGGCTAGACACTGAAGCTTTCTTT.

This clonotype was counted a few times. The V and J genes are TRBV20-1 and TRBJ2-1; 8 nucleotides agree with TRBD2. Germline values: CDR1 DFQATT, CDR2 SNEGSKA (reference sequence). With V trimmed by 3 bases and J by 8 bases, 9 bases remained unmatched. This CDR3 comprises 14 residues. DNA of the CDR3: TGCAGTGCTAGCGGGGGGGCCTCGTACGATGAGCAGTTCTTC. Translating it yields CSASGGASYDEQFF.

This clonotype was seen a few times. This chain links TRBV24-1 with TRBJ1-5; 7 bases match TRBD1. Germline CDR1 is KGHDR and CDR2 is SFDVKD. This CDR3 is 15 amino acids long. With 4 bases clipped from V and 5 bases from J, the junction kept 7 bases outside the gene matches. This CDR3 reads CATSDHRGTDQPQHF. The CDR3 DNA reads as TGTGCCACCAGTGACCACAGGGGAACGGATCAGCCCCAGCATTTT.

This clonotype was counted at least ten times. The CDR3 sequence is CSARNFGTSGYTDTQYF. Written as DNA, the CDR3 is TGCAGTGCTAGAAATTTCGGGACTAGCGGGTACACAGATACGCAGTATTTT. The chain carries TRBV20-1 and TRBJ2-3, with 12 bases aligning to TRBD2. The germline CDR1 and CDR2 sequences are DFQATT and SNEGSKA (reference sequence). Losses at the gene ends were 2 bases for V and 2 bases for J; bases not matched to a gene: 8. This CDR3 contains 17 residues.

The rearrangement links TRBV27 to TRBJ2-2, with D tentatively TRBD1 (6 bases). The CDR3 is 16 residues long. The germline V gene encodes CDR1 MNHEY and CDR2 SMNVEV (reference sequence). Trimming removed 4 bases from V and 2 bases from J, with 14 bases in between. Written as DNA, the CDR3 is TGTGCCAGCAGTTCGCCCGGGACACTAAACACCGGGGAGCTGTTTTTT. This translates into CASSSPGTLNTGELFF.

The rearrangement links TRBV7-9 to TRBJ1-1; D is undetermined. The CDR3 is made up of 13 amino acids. Germline V gives CDR1 SEHNR, CDR2 FQNEAQ (reference sequence). V lost 5 bases to trimming and J lost 4 bases, with 11 bases between them. The CDR3 bases are TGTGCCAGCAGCGCTGAGGCCACCACTGAAGCTTTCTTT. Protein product: CASSAEATTEAFF.

This clonotype was counted a few times. The chain recombines TRBV4-2 with TRBJ1-6; a weak D match, TRBD1 (6 bases). Germline CDR1 and CDR2: LGHNA and YNFKEQ. The V and J ends lost 3 bases and 10 bases respectively, with 10 bases between them. This CDR3 has 13 amino acids. The CDR3 bases are TGTGCCAGCAGCCAGGGACATGAATCACCCCTCCACTTT. Translation gives CASSQGHESPLHF.

In its sample, this clonotype was seen a few times. This chain links TRBV7-2 with TRBJ2-5, with a weak D call TRBD1 (6 bases). Germline-derived CDR1 and CDR2 are SGHTA and FQGNSA. The V and J ends lost 4 bases and 5 bases respectively, with 14 bases between them. This CDR3 spans 14 amino acids. CDR3 sequence (DNA): TGTGCCAGCAGCTCGTCAGGGGTCTTGGAGACCCAGTACTTC. This gives the protein CASSSSGVLETQYF.

This clonotype turned up a few times. This chain joins TRBV4-2 and TRBJ2-2; maybe TRBD1 (5 bases). CDR1 and CDR2 from the germline V gene are LGHNA and YNFKEQ. Between the trimmed V and J ends, which lost 1 base and 3 bases, there was a span of 15 bases. The CDR3 sequence is 17 residues long. Here the CDR3 reads CASSQGRQTEDTGELFF. In DNA, the CDR3 is TGTGCCAGCAGCCAAGGCCGGCAGACAGAGGACACCGGGGAGCTGTTTTTT.

For this clonotype: The junction differs from germline at one of its ends, possibly a read error. The chain recombines TRBV12-3 or TRBV12-4 with TRBJ1-2; D unclear. The CDR3 is made up of 15 amino acids. This chain's CDR3 is CVSSSPTGANYGYTF. The CDR3 nucleotides are TGTGTCAGCAGTTCGCCGACTGGAGCTAACTATGGCTACACCTTC.

This clonotype was seen at least ten times. The chain uses TRBV9 and TRBJ2-1, with 7 bases fitting TRBD1. V dropped 0 bases and J dropped 10; count of bases not matched to a gene: 4. There are 13 residues in the CDR3. From germline, CDR1 is SGDLS and CDR2 YYNGEE. CDR3 amino acids: CASSVVMGQEQFF. DNA of the CDR3: TGTGCCAGCAGCGTAGTAATGGGACAGGAGCAGTTCTTC.

This chain joins TRBV5-4 and TRBJ1-1; D unresolved. Deletions cut 0 bases from V and 5 bases from J, with 8 bases between. The CDR3 spans 13 residues. CDR1 and CDR2 from the germline V gene are SGHNT and YYREEE (reference sequence). DNA of the CDR3: TGTGCCAGCAGCTTGGATATGGAAACTGAAGCTTTCTTT. This codes for CASSLDMETEAFF. The whole variable domain, remainder taken from reference TRBV5-4 and TRBJ1-1, is ETGVTQSPTHLIKTRGQQVTLRCSSQSGHNTVSWYQQALGQGPQFIFQYYREEENGRGNFPPRFSGLQFPNYSSELNVNALELDDSALYLCASSLDMETEAFFGQGTRLTVV.

This clonotype was detected a few times. The CDR3 loop reads CASSLFGNKQETQYF. In nucleotides, the CDR3 is TGCGCCAGCAGCTTGTTCGGGAATAAGCAGGAGACCCAGTACTTC. The rearrangement links TRBV5-1 to TRBJ2-5, with D tentatively TRBD2 (5 bases). The CDR3 has 15 amino acids. Trimming took off 1 base at V and 5 bases at J, with 15 bases between the two ends. Germline V CDR1 and CDR2: SGHRS, YFSETQ.

In this sample, this clonotype turned up a few times. The chain recombines TRBV20-1 with TRBJ2-2; TRBD1 matches at 7 bases. The CDR3 runs to 15 residues. J was trimmed by 0 bases and V by 4 bases; bases with no gene match: 5. Germline CDR1 reads DFQATT; CDR2 reads SNEGSKA (reference sequence). The CDR3 protein is CSATRDSPNTGELFF. DNA of the CDR3: TGCAGTGCTACCCGGGACAGTCCGAACACCGGGGAGCTGTTTTTT.

This clonotype was counted at least ten times. The genes are TRBV10-3 and TRBJ2-2; 13 nucleotides match TRBD2. This CDR3 is built from 14 residues. CDR1 and CDR2 from the germline V gene are ENHRY and SYGVKD. V was pared by 10 bases and J by 6 bases, with 5 bases of the junction left unmatched. Written as DNA, the CDR3 is TGTGCCAGTACTAGCGGGGGGGAAGCCGGGGAGCTGTTTTTT. Protein product: CASTSGGEAGELFF.

This chain links TRBV10-3 with TRBJ1-1, with D unresolved. Germline V CDR1 and CDR2: ENHRY, SYGVKD. Trimming took off 3 bases at V and 0 bases at J, with 14 bases between the two ends. CDR3 length equals 16 residues. The CDR3 reads CAISDVFGRLNTEAFF. The CDR3 nucleotides are TGTGCCATCAGTGATGTGTTTGGACGGTTGAACACTGAAGCTTTCTTT.

This clonotype was detected many times. The V call is TRBV25-1, the J call TRBJ2-2; possibly TRBD1 for D (5 bases). Germline V gene data show CDR1 as MGHDK and CDR2 as SYGVNS. CDR3 length: 16 residues. V was shortened by 0 bases and J by 7 bases, with 15 bases between the two germline ends. The CDR3 DNA reads TGTGCCAGCAGTGAATATCAGGGCAGTGGCGTCGGGGAGCTGTTTTTT. Encoded protein: CASSEYQGSGVGELFF.

This clonotype turned up a few times. The chain has TRBV12-3 or TRBV12-4 and TRBJ1-2; TRBD1 matches at 7 bases. V trimming: 5 bases; J trimming: 6 bases; junction bases outside the gene matches: 6. The CDR3 loop spans 13 amino acids. CDR3 nucleotides: TGTGCCAGCAGTCAACAGGGGCCCCATGGCTACACCTTC. It yields the protein CASSQQGPHGYTF.

The J gene is TRBJ2-7, the V gene TRBV7-8; D could derive from TRBD1 or TRBD2 (5 bases each). CDR1 SGHVS and CDR2 FQNEAQ come from the germline V gene. CDR3 length: 13 residues. V was shortened by 2 bases and J by 5 bases, with 10 bases between the two germline ends. This CDR3 is CASSLLWDHEQYF. DNA for the CDR3: TGTGCCAGCAGCTTATTGTGGGACCACGAGCAGTACTTC.

CDR3 sequence: CAISDPGSDRERNEQFF. For the CDR3, the DNA is TGTGCCATCAGTGACCCGGGATCGGACAGGGAACGGAATGAGCAGTTCTTC. The chain joins TRBV10-3 to TRBJ2-1; 8 bases agree with TRBD1. The V gene end was trimmed by 3 bases and the J gene end by 7 bases; junction bases not matched to a gene: 14. The CDR3 totals 17 residues. CDR1 and CDR2 (germline): ENHRY, SYGVKD.

As for this clonotype: A single base separates this from a much larger clone, so it may be a read error. This chain uses TRBV20-1 with TRBJ2-1; maybe TRBD1 (6 bases). CDR3 length: 16 residues. Germline V gene sequence: CDR1 DFQATT, CDR2 SNEGSKA (reference sequence). The DNA of the CDR3 is TGCTGTGCTAGAGAATACCCGGGACATACCTACAATGAGCAGTTCTTC. It encodes CCAREYPGHTYNEQFF.

The sample holds many counts of this clonotype. The rearrangement joins TRBV2 to TRBJ2-2; D unresolved. The V end was cut by 2 bases, the J end by 1 base, with 5 bases between. The CDR3 length is 14 residues. The V gene's germline CDR1 is SNHLY and CDR2 FYNNEI. The CDR3 nucleotides are TGTGCCAGCAGTGAACTCCGGAACACCGGGGAGCTGTTTTTT. Its translation is CASSELRNTGELFF.

J is TRBJ1-1 and V is TRBV5-1, with unresolved D. Looked up from germline, CDR1 is SGHRS and CDR2 is YFSETQ. The CDR3 has 13 amino acids. Deletions cut 7 bases from V and 5 bases from J, with 15 bases between. The CDR3 protein is CASAEIRGTEAFF. DNA of the CDR3: TGCGCCAGCGCAGAGATACGGGGTACTGAAGCTTTCTTT.